These 29 T cell receptor beta chains originate from one sample sequenced in a study of blood T cell repertoires in COVID-19. The data were produced by immunoSEQ multiplex PCR, yet TCRdb's version contains in-frame clones alone and is incomplete. The profile shows under 250,000 clones, around 90% of them singletons. Source material: peripheral blood. The receptor set was obtained from a woman in her 70s with active or convalescent COVID-19.

V gene TRBV5-1 combines with J gene TRBJ1-3, with no clear D. The CDR3 runs to 17 residues. The V end was cut by 0 bases, the J end by 0 bases, with 13 bases between. Germline V CDR1 and CDR2: SGHRS, YFSETQ. This chain's CDR3 is CASSLAARSVSGNTIYF. Written as DNA, the CDR3 is TGCGCCAGCAGCTTGGCCGCTCGCAGCGTCTCTGGAAACACCATATATTTT.

This clone was counted a single time. This chain connects TRBV28 to TRBJ2-1; 8 nucleotides match TRBD2. This CDR3 region has 14 residues. CDR1 and CDR2 from the germline V gene are MDHEN and SYDVKM. J gave up 6 bases and V 8 bases, and 9 bases lay outside the gene matches. CDR3 region: CASREGRASNEQFF. The CDR3 bases are TGTGCCAGCCGGGAGGGACGTGCCTCCAATGAGCAGTTCTTC.

The chain carries TRBV6-5 and TRBJ1-2; TRBD1 is a possible D gene (6 bases). The CDR3 has 12 amino acids. Per germline, CDR1 MNHEY and CDR2 SVGAGI. Trimming shortened V by 8 bases and J by 11 bases, and 18 bases separated the two germline ends. In DNA, the CDR3 is TGTGCCAGCTCCCGGGACAAAGGGGGTTACACCTTC. This codes for CASSRDKGGYTF.

This clone has a handful of counts. V usage is TRBV9 and J usage is TRBJ1-2; D is ambiguous. The CDR3 loop spans 16 amino acids. Between the trimmed V and J ends, which lost 1 base and 0 bases, there was a span of 13 bases. In germline, CDR1 is SGDLS, CDR2 YYNGEE. In DNA form, the CDR3 reads TGTGCCAGCAGCGTAAGTGGCTCTCCCGCTAACTATGGCTACACCTTC. The encoded protein is CASSVSGSPANYGYTF.

This chain joins TRBV12-3 or TRBV12-4 and TRBJ2-7; tentatively, D is TRBD1 (6 bases). V lost 5 bases to trimming and J lost 4 bases, with 12 bases between them. The CDR3 extends over 13 amino acids. CDR3: CASSPGRGYEQYF. As DNA, the CDR3 is TGTGCCAGCAGTCCTGGAAGGGGGTACGAGCAGTACTTC.

As concerns this clone: An end of the junction differs from the germline gene, which may be a read error. The chain recombines TRBV7-7 with TRBJ1-4, with a weak D call TRBD1 (6 bases). CDR1 and CDR2 from the germline V gene are SSHAT and FNYEAQ (reference sequence). The CDR3 sequence is 15 residues long. The CDR3 DNA reads TGTGCTAGCAGCTTAGTGGCAATTCAGGGGGAAAAACTGTTTTTT. Its translation is CASSLVAIQGEKLFF.

This chain connects TRBV27 to TRBJ2-7, with D possibly matching TRBD2 (7 bases). Germline CDR1 MNHEY, CDR2 SMNVEV (reference sequence). The CDR3 runs to 14 residues. V lost 7 bases, J lost 6 bases, and 19 bases lay in between. Here the CDR3 reads CASTVKGGAGEQYF. CDR3 nucleotides: TGTGCCAGCACCGTGAAAGGGGGGGCAGGCGAGCAGTACTTC.

The rearrangement joins TRBV15 to TRBJ1-2; D perhaps matches TRBD1 (5 bases). Per the germline V gene, CDR1 is LNHNV and CDR2 is YYDKDF (reference sequence). The CDR3 consists of 15 residues. Trimming cost V 0 bases and J 3 bases, with 11 bases left between them. The CDR3 spells CATSRDRWGDYGYTF. The CDR3 DNA reads TGTGCCACCAGCAGAGATCGTTGGGGGGACTATGGCTACACCTTC.

The V gene is TRBV7-2, the J gene TRBJ2-5; possibly TRBD2 for D (7 bases). Trimming cost V 1 base and J 8 bases, with 17 bases left between them. CDR3 size: 15 residues. CDR1 SGHTA and CDR2 FQGNSA come from the germline V gene. CDR3 sequence (DNA): TGTGCCAGCAGCTTAGAGAACAGGGAGGGTCGAACCCAGTACTTC. Protein: CASSLENREGRTQYF. Supplemented by reference TRBV7-2 and TRBJ2-5, the full variable domain reads GAGVSQSPSNKVTEKGKDVELRCDPISGHTALYWYRQSLGQGLEFLIYFQGNSAPDKSGLPSDRFSAERTGGSVSTLTIQRTQQEDSAVYLCASSLENREGRTQYFGPGTRLLVL.

The J gene is TRBJ1-1, the V gene TRBV7-3; TRBD1 agrees at 8 bases. The germline CDR1 and CDR2 sequences are SGHTA and FQGTGA. V was clipped by 2 bases and J by 5 bases; unmatched bases: 4. This CDR3 spans 14 amino acids. The CDR3 spells CASSLGQGWTEAFF. The CDR3 DNA is TGTGCCAGCAGCTTAGGACAGGGTTGGACTGAAGCTTTCTTT.

The sample holds one count of this clone. The chain is built from TRBV18 and TRBJ1-5; D is unclear. V was trimmed by 1 base and J by 5 bases, leaving 6 bases between them. The V gene's germline CDR1 is KGHSH and CDR2 LQKENI. CDR3 length equals 13 residues. Here the CDR3 reads CASSPHTDQPQHF. The CDR3 region has the DNA TGTGCCAGCTCACCACACACCGATCAGCCCCAGCATTTT.

This chain connects TRBV4-3 to TRBJ2-1, with TRBD2 as a possible D gene (5 bases). V dropped 4 bases and J dropped 10 bases, with 14 bases sitting between them. The CDR3 totals 13 residues. Germline-derived CDR1 and CDR2 are LGHNA and YSLEER. Written as DNA, the CDR3 is TGCGCCAGCAGCCCGAAGGACTCGGAAGAGCAGTTCTTC. This sequence encodes CASSPKDSEEQFF.

V usage is TRBV5-1 and J usage is TRBJ2-1, with 7 nucleotides matching TRBD1. The CDR3 totals 14 residues. Germline V gene lookup returns CDR1 SGHRS and CDR2 YFSETQ. V lost 4 bases, J lost 5 bases, and 6 bases stayed unmatched. The CDR3 DNA reads TGCGCCAGCAGCCCACAGGGGACAAACAATGAGCAGTTCTTC. Encoded protein: CASSPQGTNNEQFF. Full variable domain (outside the CDR3, taken from reference TRBV5-1 and TRBJ2-1): KAGVTQTPRYLIKTRGQQVTLSCSPISGHRSVSWYQQTPGQGLQFLFEYFSETQRNKGNFPGRFSGRQFSNSRSEMNVSTLELGDSALYLCASSPQGTNNEQFFGPGTRLTVL.

This sequence joins TRBV6-5 and TRBJ2-3, with 8 bases fitting TRBD2. Trimming cost V 6 bases and J 7 bases; bases outside gene matches: 9. Germline-derived CDR1 and CDR2 are MNHEY and SVGAGI. There are 14 residues in the CDR3. This CDR3 is CASSPTGGRNTQYF. The DNA of the CDR3 is TGTGCCAGCAGCCCCACGGGAGGGCGAAATACGCAGTATTTT.

V and J are TRBV18 and TRBJ1-2; possible D gene TRBD1, 6 bases. Trimming cost V 3 bases and J 8 bases, with 16 bases left between them. Looked up from germline, CDR1 is KGHSH and CDR2 is LQKENI. CDR3 size: 14 residues. Here the CDR3 reads CASSPRQENGGYTF. CDR3 DNA sequence: TGTGCCAGCTCACCCCGACAGGAAAACGGCGGCTACACCTTC.

This sequence joins TRBV7-2 and TRBJ1-2, with D possibly matching TRBD1 (5 bases). From germline, CDR1 is SGHTA and CDR2 FQGNSA. The CDR3 runs 14 residues. Trimming removed 1 base from V and 4 bases from J, with 10 bases in between. The CDR3 DNA reads TGTGCCAGCAGCTTAGGGGGCAGAACCTATGGCTACACCTTC. It encodes CASSLGGRTYGYTF.

This chain connects TRBV10-3 to TRBJ1-2; D is unresolved. V was shortened by 3 bases and J by 4 bases, with 6 bases between the two germline ends. The CDR3 covers 12 residues. Germline V lookup: CDR1 ENHRY, CDR2 SYGVKD. The DNA of the CDR3 is TGTGCCATCAGTGATACAACCTATGGCTACACCTTC. Amino acids: CAISDTTYGYTF.

The chain links TRBV19 to TRBJ1-4; possible D gene TRBD1, 6 bases. The ends were cut back, 8 bases at V and 12 bases at J, with 10 bases in the middle. Germline values: CDR1 LNHDA, CDR2 SQIVND (reference sequence). CDR3 size: 10 residues. The CDR3 sequence is CASGEGELFF. As DNA, the CDR3 is TGTGCCAGTGGGGAGGGGGAACTGTTTTTT.

The chain recombines TRBV6-5 with TRBJ1-5; D unresolved. CDR3 length: 13 residues. Trimming removed 6 bases from V and 6 bases from J, with 12 bases in between. Germline loops: CDR1 MNHEY, CDR2 SVGAGI. The CDR3 sequence is CASSEEAGQPQHF. CDR3 coding DNA: TGTGCCAGCAGCGAGGAAGCCGGTCAGCCCCAGCATTTT.

V and J are TRBV29-1 and TRBJ2-3; D unresolved. The germline V gene has CDR1 SQVTM and CDR2 ANQGSEA. The germline V and J ends were trimmed by 3 bases and 0 bases, with 7 bases remaining between them. The CDR3 extends over 13 amino acids. The CDR3 is CSVEAGSTDTQYF. Here the CDR3 DNA reads TGCAGCGTTGAGGCAGGTAGCACAGATACGCAGTATTTT.

CDR3 sequence reads: CASTFWGGGNEKLFF. The CDR3 region has the DNA TGTGCCAGTACTTTTTGGGGAGGAGGTAATGAAAAACTGTTTTTT. The chain joins TRBV19 to TRBJ1-4; D remains ambiguous. Germline-derived CDR1 and CDR2 are LNHDA and SQIVND (reference sequence). The length of the CDR3 is 15 residues. V dropped 7 bases and J dropped 4 bases, with 16 bases sitting between them.

The rearrangement uses TRBV15 and TRBJ2-1, with D tentatively TRBD1 (5 bases). The V and J ends lost 0 bases and 0 bases respectively, with 12 bases between them. This CDR3 comprises 17 residues. Germline V CDR1 and CDR2: LNHNV, YYDKDF (reference sequence). This chain's CDR3 is CATSRDRGTGSYNEQFF. The CDR3 DNA follows: TGTGCCACCAGCAGAGATAGGGGAACCGGCTCCTACAATGAGCAGTTCTTC.

The chain has TRBV7-6 and TRBJ2-1, with D possibly being TRBD1 (5 bases). Per germline, CDR1 SGHVS and CDR2 FNYEAQ. The V gene lost 1 base and the J gene lost 4 bases, with 11 bases spanning the gap. The CDR3 runs to 15 residues. CDR3 nucleotides: TGTGCCAGCAGCTTAGAAGGGGATAGTTACAATGAGCAGTTCTTC. It codes for CASSLEGDSYNEQFF.

The V gene is TRBV5-6, the J gene TRBJ1-2; 7 bases agree with TRBD1. This CDR3 is 14 amino acids long. Unmatched junction bases numbered 6, after V lost 4 bases and J lost 3 bases. CDR1 is SGHDT and CDR2 is YYEEEE in the germline V gene. CDR3 region: CASSPDDRDYGYTF. The CDR3 DNA follows: TGTGCCAGCAGCCCTGACGACAGGGACTATGGCTACACCTTC.

This clone occurred once. V is TRBV3-1 (or the pseudogene TRBV3-2) and J is TRBJ1-2, with 9 bases matching TRBD1. From germline, CDR1 is LGHDT and CDR2 YNNKEL (reference sequence). Trimming at V came to 8 bases and at J to 7 bases, leaving 5 bases not matched to a gene. The CDR3 totals 12 residues. As DNA, the CDR3 is TGTGCCAGCCGAGGACAGGGGATTGGCTACACCTTC. Translated, it gives CASRGQGIGYTF.

V and J are TRBV6-2 or TRBV6-3 and TRBJ2-1; a weak D match, TRBD1 (5 bases). This CDR3 is built from 16 residues. V was trimmed by 4 bases and J by 3 bases, leaving 16 bases between them. CDR1 MNHEY and CDR2 SVGEGT come from the germline V gene. The CDR3 reads CASSLPLGQVYNEQFF. The CDR3 bases are TGTGCCAGCAGTTTACCCCTGGGGCAGGTCTACAATGAGCAGTTCTTC.

Turning to this clone: The sample holds other DNA sequences that translate to the same CDR3. The chain combines TRBV29-1 with TRBJ1-5; D ambiguous. The CDR3 extends over 12 amino acids. Trimming took 4 bases from V and 4 from J, leaving 8 bases between them. The germline CDR1 and CDR2 sequences are SQVTM and ANQGSEA. CDR3 in DNA: TGCAGCGTTGGCGGAGCTAATCAGCCCCAGCATTTT. Translation gives CSVGGANQPQHF.

The chain combines TRBV7-9 with TRBJ1-2; D remains unclear. The V end was cut by 5 bases, the J end by 0 bases, with 16 bases between. Germline loops: CDR1 SEHNR, CDR2 FQNEAQ (reference sequence). This CDR3 comprises 16 residues. CDR3 protein: CASSPVGETSNYGYTF. Written as DNA, the CDR3 is TGTGCCAGCAGCCCCGTGGGCGAGACATCTAACTATGGCTACACCTTC.

The genes are TRBV5-6 and TRBJ2-4; weak D call: TRBD1 (6 bases). The ends were cut back, 4 bases at V and 2 bases at J, with 19 bases in the middle. The CDR3 length is 17 residues. CDR1 is SGHDT, CDR2 YYEEEE, per germline. In DNA, the CDR3 is TGTGCCAGCAGCACCCTCGACCAGGGGCCGACCAAAAACATTCAGTACTTC. Translating gives CASSTLDQGPTKNIQYF. Full variable domain (outside the CDR3, taken from reference TRBV5-6 and TRBJ2-4): DAGVTQSPTHLIKTRGQQVTLRCSPKSGHDTVSWYQQALGQGPQFIFQYYEEEERQRGNFPDRFSGHQFPNYSSELNVNALLLGDSALYLCASSTLDQGPTKNIQYFGAGTRLSVL.